This is a list of T cell receptor beta chains from one sample in a study of Graves' ophthalmopathy and Graves' hyperthyroidism. TCRdb called the multiplex PCR reads again in MiXCR, with one record for every CDR3 protein. Among 400,000 or so distinct CDR3 sequences listed, 15% were seen once. The sequenced material came from peripheral blood. These receptor sequences come from a woman aged 18-29 years with stable Graves' hyperthyroidism. Both conserved end residues are part of each CDR3. D genes are given only for firm matches. Where a row states a size, it is once, few, many or the class of an expanded clone; other rows omit it.

DNA	CDR3	size	D	V	J
TGTGCCACCTCGGACCATCACCAAGAGACCCAGTACTTC	CATSDHHQETQYF	many	.	TRBV10-3	TRBJ2-5
TGTGCCAGTAGTCGTACCTTGGCTGAAGCTTTCTTT	CASSRTLAEAFF	many	.	TRBV19	TRBJ1-1
TGTGCCATCAGGACAGGCTACTATGGCTACACCTTC	CAIRTGYYGYTF	many	.	TRBV10-3	TRBJ1-2
TGTGCCAGCAGTTACTCGGGGGGTGATGGAAACACCATATATTTT	CASSYSGGDGNTIYF	many	.	TRBV6-5	TRBJ1-3
TGTGCCAGCAGCTTAGCATGGGCTGATGGCTACACCTTC	CASSLAWADGYTF	.	.	TRBV7-3	TRBJ1-2
TGCGCCAGCCGCGGCCAGGGTGGGGACAACATTCAGTACTTC	CASRGQGGDNIQYF	many	.	TRBV4-1	TRBJ2-4
TGCGCCAGCAGCTTGTGGGGCGGAAACACCATATATTTT	CASSLWGGNTIYF	many	.	TRBV5-1	TRBJ1-3
TGTGCCAGCAGCCTACGACAGGGGGAAGAGTACGAGCAGTACTTC	CASSLRQGEEYEQYF	few	TRBD1	TRBV4-2	TRBJ2-7
TGTGCCAGCAGCCCTCGGGGAGCTATGAACACTGAAGCTTTCTTT	CASSPRGAMNTEAFF	many	.	TRBV7-8	TRBJ1-1
TGCAGTGCCGGACAGCCCGGGGAGCTGTTTTTT	CSAGQPGELFF	many	.	TRBV20-1	TRBJ2-2
TGTGCCAGCAGATTATCAGGGGATCGGACCGGGGAGCTGTTTTTT	CASRLSGDRTGELFF	few	.	TRBV12-3/TRBV12-4	TRBJ2-2
TGTGCCAGCAGTTACTCGGCAGGGATTAATCAGCCCCAGCATTTT	CASSYSAGINQPQHF	many	.	TRBV6-2/TRBV6-3	TRBJ1-5
TGTGCCAGCAGTTTAACAGGGGCGGTCGGCTATGGCTACACCTTC	CASSLTGAVGYGYTF	many	TRBD1	TRBV6-2/TRBV6-3	TRBJ1-2
TGTGCCAGTAGTATATCTTTGAACACTGAAGCTTTCTTT	CASSISLNTEAFF	many	.	TRBV19	TRBJ1-1
TGCGCCAGCAGCCACCTTTTTCGGCAGTACTTC	CASSHLFRQYF	many	.	TRBV4-1	TRBJ2-7
TGCGCCAGCAGTCGGGCAGGGACAGAGACCCAGTACTTC	CASSRAGTETQYF	.	.	TRBV5-1	TRBJ2-5
TGTGCCAGCAGTGAAGGGAGACAGGCCCCCGAGCAGTACTTC	CASSEGRQAPEQYF	few	.	TRBV6-1	TRBJ2-7